These 8 T cell receptor beta chains were all obtained from the same sample, sequenced in a study of blood T cell repertoires in COVID-19. This table comes from immunoSEQ multiplex PCR, and its TCRdb copy is limited to in-frame clones, with some not included. The data show some 300,000 clones, more than 70% seen once. Sequenced material: PBMCs or T cells enriched from blood (not recorded which). The receptors stem from a woman in her sixties or seventies in a cohort exposed to, infected with or recovered from COVID-19 (not recorded which).

The chain combines TRBV5-1 with TRBJ2-2; 9 positions match TRBD1. The CDR3 spans 16 residues. Trimming at V came to 3 bases and at J to 6 bases, leaving 9 bases not matched to a gene. Germline V gene lookup returns CDR1 SGHRS and CDR2 YFSETQ. The CDR3 nucleotides read TGCGCCAGCAGCTACAGGGGGCGAGGGTCCCCCGGGGAGCTGTTTTTT. Encoded protein: CASSYRGRGSPGELFF.

V and J are TRBV5-4 and TRBJ1-6; D gene unclear. This CDR3 spans 16 amino acids. Per the germline V gene, CDR1 is SGHNT and CDR2 is YYREEE (reference sequence). V gave up 3 bases and J gave up 3 bases, with 13 bases separating them. In DNA form, the CDR3 reads TGTGCCAGCAGCTCGGCGGGCGTGGGCTATAATTCACCCCTCCACTTT. Translated: CASSSAGVGYNSPLHF.

The chain carries TRBV7-9 and TRBJ1-5; a possible D gene is TRBD1 (5 bases). V lost 5 bases and J lost 5, with 10 bases in between. This CDR3 is built from 13 residues. From germline, CDR1 is SEHNR and CDR2 FQNEAQ (reference sequence). CDR3 amino acids: CASSTTGDQPQHF. In DNA, the CDR3 is TGTGCCAGCAGCACAACAGGAGATCAGCCCCAGCATTTT.

The chain carries TRBV5-1 and TRBJ2-7, with D possibly matching TRBD2 (6 bases). The germline V gene has CDR1 SGHRS and CDR2 YFSETQ. CDR3 length equals 13 residues. V was trimmed by 2 bases and J by 3 bases, leaving 9 bases between them. In DNA, the CDR3 is TGCGCCAGCAGCTTCCGGACTAACTACGAGCAGTACTTC. This translates into CASSFRTNYEQYF.

This clone came up a few times. The rearrangement links TRBV5-4 to TRBJ1-2, with a tentative D call TRBD1 (5 bases). Germline values: CDR1 SGHNT, CDR2 YYREEE (reference sequence). The germline V and J ends were trimmed by 3 bases and 2 bases, with 14 bases remaining between them. The CDR3 covers 15 residues. The chain's CDR3 is CASSSLWGGNYGYTF. The CDR3, as DNA: TGTGCCAGCAGCTCCCTCTGGGGGGGAAACTATGGCTACACCTTC.

The rearrangement uses TRBV24-1 and TRBJ1-5, with 8 bases identical to TRBD1. V lost 4 bases, J lost 4 bases, and 5 bases stayed unmatched. The CDR3 extends over 15 amino acids. Germline assignment: CDR1 KGHDR and CDR2 SFDVKD. The CDR3 region has the DNA TGTGCCACCAGTGACCCGGACAGGGCAAATCAGCCCCAGCATTTT. Translating it yields CATSDPDRANQPQHF.

CDR3 sequence: CASSAGTGGETEAFF. In DNA form, the CDR3 reads TGTGCCAGCAGCGCCGGGACAGGGGGCGAGACTGAAGCTTTCTTT. V is TRBV9 and J is TRBJ1-1, with 12 nucleotides matching TRBD1. The junction had 5 bases not matched to a gene; V was cut back by 3 bases and J by 5 bases. The germline V gene has CDR1 SGDLS and CDR2 YYNGEE. CDR3 length: 15 residues.

This chain uses TRBV7-9 with TRBJ2-3; 10 bases agree with TRBD1. Germline CDR1 is SEHNR and CDR2 is FQNEAQ (reference sequence). This CDR3 comprises 15 residues. Unmatched junction bases numbered 8, after V lost 5 bases and J lost 6 bases. The DNA of the CDR3 is TGTGCCAGCAGCCCCCAGACAGGGGGCAGGGATACGCAGTATTTT. Encoded protein: CASSPQTGGRDTQYF.